The TCR beta chain described here comes from a study of blood T cell repertoires in COVID-19. The CDR3 is 13 residues long. V was clipped by 6 bases and J by 5 bases; unmatched bases: 5. Per the germline V gene, CDR1 is MNHEY and CDR2 is SVGAGI. The method was immunoSEQ multiplex PCR; TCRdb's version includes in-frame clones alone and lacks a portion of them. The table records 250,000 or so clones, about nine tenths of them present only once. The J gene is TRBJ2-7, the V gene TRBV6-5; 9 bases fit TRBD1. Sequences were obtained from peripheral blood. This TCR came from a man between 25 and 39 years old with COVID-19, enrolled during active disease. Here the CDR3 DNA reads TGTGCCAGCAGCACGGGACAGGGCAACGAGCAGTACTTC. Amino acid sequence: CASSTGQGNEQYF.